This is a list of T cell receptor beta chains from one sample in a study of cytomegalovirus exposure and HLA in healthy donors. The table came from immunoSEQ multiplex PCR; TCRdb's copy has only in-frame clones and leaves some out. In the table there are around 120,000 clones, about 87% of which are singletons. Specimen: PBMCs. All receptors derive from a woman younger than 35 in good health and CMV-seronegative. Both conserved end residues are part of each CDR3. The D gene is left open where the match is weak. The size field is filled for only some rows; it gives once, few, many or a size class.

abundance: NA; j_gene: TRBJ1-2; v_gene: TRBV30; d_gene: NA; CDR3aa: CAWSDRPTGYGYTF; CDR3nt: TGTGCCTGGAGTGACAGGCCTACTGGCTATGGCTACACCTTC
abundance: NA; j_gene: TRBJ1-5; v_gene: TRBV10-3; d_gene: NA; CDR3aa: CAIRSDFSQPQHF; CDR3nt: TGTGCCATCAGAAGCGATTTCTCCCAGCCCCAGCATTTT
abundance: NA; j_gene: TRBJ2-7; v_gene: TRBV27; d_gene: TRBD2; CDR3aa: CASSSSRGAYEQYF; CDR3nt: TGTGCCAGCAGTTCTTCCCGGGGGGCCTACGAGCAGTACTTC
abundance: NA; j_gene: TRBJ2-7; v_gene: TRBV10-3; d_gene: TRBD2; CDR3aa: CAISESTGLERVSVQYF; CDR3nt: TGTGCCATCAGTGAGTCTACGGGACTAGAGAGGGTGAGCGTGCAGTACTTC
abundance: NA; j_gene: TRBJ2-3; v_gene: TRBV2; d_gene: NA; CDR3aa: CASRQEQPTDTQYF; CDR3nt: TGTGCCAGCAGACAGGAACAGCCCACAGATACGCAGTATTTT
abundance: NA; j_gene: TRBJ1-1; v_gene: TRBV18; d_gene: NA; CDR3aa: CASSPSGKYTEAFF; CDR3nt: TGTGCCAGCTCACCGAGCGGGAAGTACACTGAAGCTTTCTTT
abundance: NA; j_gene: TRBJ1-2; v_gene: TRBV7-8; d_gene: NA; CDR3aa: CASSLVLTDFWYGYTF; CDR3nt: TGTGCCAGCAGCTTAGTTTTGACCGACTTTTGGTATGGCTACACCTTC
abundance: NA; j_gene: TRBJ2-3; v_gene: TRBV5-1; d_gene: NA; CDR3aa: CASSSTPGSSTDTQYF; CDR3nt: TGCGCCAGCAGCTCGACCCCCGGGAGTTCCACAGATACGCAGTATTTT
abundance: NA; j_gene: TRBJ2-7; v_gene: TRBV7-2; d_gene: TRBD2; CDR3aa: CASSLGAGGEQYF; CDR3nt: TGTGCCAGCAGCTTAGGGGCGGGGGGAGAGCAGTACTTC
abundance: few; j_gene: TRBJ2-7; v_gene: TRBV10-3; d_gene: TRBD1; CDR3aa: CAIRGQGYEQYF; CDR3nt: TGTGCCATCAGGGGACAGGGGTACGAGCAGTACTTC
abundance: NA; j_gene: TRBJ2-1; v_gene: TRBV28; d_gene: TRBD2; CDR3aa: CASSSPRSGTISYNEQFF; CDR3nt: TGTGCCAGCAGTTCCCCCCGAAGCGGGACCATCTCCTACAATGAGCAGTTCTTC